One and the same sample provided the 9 T cell receptor beta chains below, sequenced in a study of T cells in Graves' hyperthyroidism and ophthalmopathy. From RNA transcripts, TCR beta CDR3 regions were amplified. Initially, a first-round RT-PCR of the TCR CDR3 employed the HTBI primer set. TCRdb reanalysed the multiplex PCR reads using MiXCR and keeps one entry per CDR3 protein. The table lists hundreds of thousands of distinct CDR3 sequences, 15% to 19% of them singletons. The specimen was blood. The receptors here all came from a woman younger than 30 with Graves' hyperthyroidism that later progressed to Graves' ophthalmopathy.

This sequence joins TRBV10-3 and TRBJ2-1; the match to TRBD1 covers 8 bases. After removal of 1 base from V and 4 bases from J, the junction contained 12 bases not matched to a gene. Germline V gives CDR1 ENHRY, CDR2 SYGVKD. The CDR3 covers 18 residues. The chain's CDR3 is CAISEFSPDRARYNEQFF. CDR3 in DNA: TGTGCCATCAGTGAGTTTTCCCCGGACAGGGCGAGATACAATGAGCAGTTCTTC.

This clonotype was detected ten times or more. The V and J genes are TRBV27 and TRBJ2-1; 8 nucleotides line up with TRBD2. The junction had 11 bases not matched to a gene; V was cut back by 6 bases and J by 7 bases. The CDR3 loop spans 15 amino acids. Germline loops: CDR1 MNHEY, CDR2 SMNVEV (reference sequence). The CDR3 bases are TGTGCCAGCAGCCAAACGGGACTAGTCAGGAATGAGCAGTTCTTC. As protein: CASSQTGLVRNEQFF.

This clonotype has at least ten counts. The chain recombines TRBV2 with TRBJ1-1; perhaps TRBD1 as D (5 bases). V was clipped by 7 bases and J by 1 base, with 13 bases between them. The germline CDR1 and CDR2 sequences are SNHLY and FYNNEI. The CDR3 covers 14 residues. In DNA form, the CDR3 reads TGTGCCAGCAAGACAGAACCACCGAACACTGAAGCTTTCTTT. Its protein is CASKTEPPNTEAFF.

The chain recombines TRBV2 with TRBJ2-3, with D hard to call. The assigned J gene may be wrong: the sequence end matches TRBJ1-5 better. The CDR3 runs to 12 residues. Germline V gene lookup returns CDR1 SNHLY and CDR2 FYNNEI. Here the CDR3 reads CASSGNTDTQHF. The CDR3 bases are TGTGCCAGCAGTGGGAACACAGATACGCAGCATTTT.

This clonotype was recorded many times. The V gene is TRBV10-3, the J gene TRBJ2-1; D gene ambiguous. The CDR3 extends over 19 amino acids. Trimming took 0 bases from V and 4 from J, leaving 22 bases between them. Germline V gene data show CDR1 as ENHRY and CDR2 as SYGVKD. This CDR3 reads CAISESFLVSRTDYNEQFF. CDR3 sequence (DNA): TGTGCCATCAGTGAGTCTTTTTTGGTGTCTAGGACGGATTACAATGAGCAGTTCTTC.

This clonotype was recorded at least ten times. The chain recombines TRBV7-2 with TRBJ2-3; unclear D gene. V dropped 4 bases and J dropped 0 bases, with 8 bases sitting between them. From germline, CDR1 is SGHTA and CDR2 FQGNSA. This CDR3 has 14 amino acids. CDR3 protein: CASSSLASTDTQYF. The CDR3 nucleotides are TGTGCCAGCAGCTCCCTTGCTAGCACAGATACGCAGTATTTT.

With respect to this clonotype: Since the CDR3 does not end with the conserved phenylalanine or tryptophan, this likely comes from a read error. This chain joins TRBV10-3 and TRBJ2-7, with 7 bases lining up with TRBD2. The CDR3 sequence is 12 residues long. V was clipped by 6 bases and J by 3 bases; unmatched bases: 2. The germline gives CDR1 ENHRY, CDR2 SYGVKD. This chain's CDR3 is CAISLADYEQYL. DNA for the CDR3: TGTGCCATCAGCCTAGCGGACTACGAGCAGTACCTC.

This clonotype was seen many times. This rearrangement joins TRBV6-5 to TRBJ2-1, with D uncertain. Trimming removed 0 bases at V and 5 bases at J, with 5 bases between. CDR1 and CDR2 from the germline V gene are MNHEY and SVGAGI. This CDR3 is built from 13 residues. The DNA of the CDR3 is TGTGCCAGCAGTTACTCGAGTGACAATGAGCAGTTCTTC. Its translation is CASSYSSDNEQFF.

This clonotype was found many times. This rearrangement joins TRBV7-2 to TRBJ1-6; D uncertain. The germline CDR1 and CDR2 sequences are SGHTA and FQGNSA. This CDR3 comprises 18 residues. The ends were cut back, 0 bases at V and 0 bases at J, with 12 bases in the middle. CDR3 loop: CASSLASRIRSYNSPLHF. CDR3 DNA sequence: TGTGCCAGCAGCTTAGCTTCTAGGATCCGCTCCTATAATTCACCCCTCCACTTT.